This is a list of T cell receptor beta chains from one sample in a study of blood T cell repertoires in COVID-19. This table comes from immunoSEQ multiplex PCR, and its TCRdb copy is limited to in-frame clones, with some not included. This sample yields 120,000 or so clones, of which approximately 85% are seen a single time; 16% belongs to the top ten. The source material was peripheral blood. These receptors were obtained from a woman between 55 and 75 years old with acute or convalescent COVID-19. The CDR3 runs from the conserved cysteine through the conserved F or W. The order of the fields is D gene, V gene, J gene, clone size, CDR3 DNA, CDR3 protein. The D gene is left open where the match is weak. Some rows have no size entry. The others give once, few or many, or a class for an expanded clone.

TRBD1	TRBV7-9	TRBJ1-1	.	TGTGCCAGCAGCCAGGGACAGTCCGAAGCTTTCTTT	CASSQGQSEAFF
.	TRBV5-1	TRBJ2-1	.	TGCGCCAGCAGCTTGCGGCGGGCCCTCTACAATGAGCAGTTCTTC	CASSLRRALYNEQFF
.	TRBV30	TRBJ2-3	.	TGTGCCTGGAGTTTAACTCGGGGTACGCAGTATTTT	CAWSLTRGTQYF
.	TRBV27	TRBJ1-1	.	TGTGCCAGCAGTTGGGGGGTCGGAGAAGCTTTCTTT	CASSWGVGEAFF
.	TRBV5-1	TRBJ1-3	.	TGCGCCAGCAGCTCGAGCGGGGGGACCCACTCTGGAAACACCATATATTTT	CASSSSGGTHSGNTIYF
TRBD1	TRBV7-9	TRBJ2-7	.	TGTGCCAGCAAAGACAGGGGACCAACCTACGAGCAGTACTTC	CASKDRGPTYEQYF
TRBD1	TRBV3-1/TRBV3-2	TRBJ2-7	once	TGTGCCAGCAGCCAAGAGCGAACGGGACAGGGGTCCTCCTACGAGCAGTACTTC	CASSQERTGQGSSYEQYF
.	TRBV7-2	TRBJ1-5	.	TGTGCCAGCAGCCCAGGGCCCAGATATAGCAATCAGCCCCAGCATTTT	CASSPGPRYSNQPQHF
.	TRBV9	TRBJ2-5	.	TGTGCCAGCAGCGAGTGGGGGCAAAGTCAGGAGACCCAGTACTTC	CASSEWGQSQETQYF
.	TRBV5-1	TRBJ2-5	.	TGCGCCAGCGCGCCCGGGGCAGCGGGCCAAGAGACCCAGTACTTC	CASAPGAAGQETQYF
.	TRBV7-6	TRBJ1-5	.	TGTGCCAGCAGCAAGGACGGGGGTGGTAATCAGCCCCAGCATTTT	CASSKDGGGNQPQHF